This entry lists 9 T cell receptor beta chains sequenced from one sample in a study of T cell responses to AZD1222 COVID-19 vaccine. Sequencing was performed with immunoSEQ multiplex PCR; in TCRdb, only in-frame clones are kept and a portion is missing. The repertoire consists of about 140,000 clones, with about 92% occurring once and the leading ten covering around 3.2%. The sequences come from peripheral blood, collected on day 0 of AZD1222 vaccination. Source of these receptors: an adult in good health.

The V and J genes are TRBV6-1 and TRBJ2-5; TRBD2 matches at 14 bases. The CDR3 runs 17 residues. Germline CDR1 and CDR2: MNHNS and SASEGT. The trim removed 4 bases at V and 0 bases at J, leaving 4 bases unmatched. Here the CDR3 reads CASSVGTSGRNQETQYF. The CDR3 DNA reads as TGTGCCAGCAGTGTGGGGACTAGCGGGAGAAACCAAGAGACCCAGTACTTC.

The chain is built from TRBV27 and TRBJ1-1; D unresolved. The CDR3 runs 14 residues. Trimming took off 0 bases at V and 9 bases at J, with 14 bases between the two ends. The germline V gene has CDR1 MNHEY and CDR2 SMNVEV (reference sequence). CDR3 amino acids: CASSLSESAGKAFF. CDR3 DNA: TGTGCCAGCAGTTTATCCGAATCGGCGGGAAAAGCTTTCTTT.

The rearrangement links TRBV27 to TRBJ2-6; no clear D gene. Germline-derived CDR1 and CDR2 are MNHEY and SMNVEV (reference sequence). This CDR3 is built from 18 residues. The V and J ends lost 1 base and 0 bases respectively, with 13 bases between them. The CDR3 loop is CASSLLFGRISGANVLTF. CDR3 in DNA: TGTGCCAGCAGTTTATTATTCGGCAGAATCTCTGGGGCCAACGTCCTGACTTTC.

This clone was counted once. The chain combines TRBV5-1 with TRBJ2-3, with D tentatively TRBD2 (5 bases). Looked up from germline, CDR1 is SGHRS and CDR2 is YFSETQ. The V and J ends lost 0 bases and 2 bases respectively, with 7 bases between them. This CDR3 comprises 14 residues. CDR3 amino acids: CASSLGGPTDTQYF. The CDR3 DNA sequence: TGCGCCAGCAGCTTGGGCGGGCCCACAGATACGCAGTATTTT. Full variable domain (outside the CDR3, taken from reference TRBV5-1 and TRBJ2-3): KAGVTQTPRYLIKTRGQQVTLSCSPISGHRSVSWYQQTPGQGLQFLFEYFSETQRNKGNFPGRFSGRQFSNSRSEMNVSTLELGDSALYLCASSLGGPTDTQYFGPGTRLTVL.

There are a few counts of this clone. The chain employs TRBV11-3 and TRBJ2-3; 10 bases map to TRBD1. The V segment lost 5 bases and the J segment 3 bases; nucleotides outside the gene matches: 5. The germline CDR1 and CDR2 sequences are SGHNT and YENEEA. The CDR3 loop spans 15 amino acids. The CDR3 region has the DNA TGTGCCAGCAGCCCACGACAGGGGGCAACAGATACGCAGTATTTT. As protein: CASSPRQGATDTQYF.

J is TRBJ1-2 and V is TRBV19; 7 bases are a match to TRBD1. The CDR3 covers 14 residues. V shed 4 bases, J shed 0 bases, and the junction held 2 bases outside the gene matches. Germline V gene lookup returns CDR1 LNHDA and CDR2 SQIVND (reference sequence). In DNA, the CDR3 is TGTGCCAGTAGTAAAGGGACAGCTAACTATGGCTACACCTTC. This codes for CASSKGTANYGYTF.

The CDR3 loop is CASSLSTGRYEQYF. The CDR3, as DNA: TGTGCCAGCAGCTTATCGACAGGGAGGTACGAGCAGTACTTC. The chain links TRBV11-1 to TRBJ2-7; D might be TRBD1 (7 bases). The CDR3 is 14 amino acids. The V gene lost 2 bases and the J gene lost 4 bases, with 12 bases spanning the gap. Germline V gene sequence: CDR1 SGHAT, CDR2 FQDESV (reference sequence).

The chain couples TRBV15 to TRBJ1-2, with D hard to call. This CDR3 is 13 amino acids long. CDR1 is LNHNV and CDR2 is YYDKDF in the germline V gene (reference sequence). Trimming pared 1 base from V and 7 bases from J, leaving 10 bases between. CDR3 sequence: CATSRAHESGYTF. CDR3 DNA: TGTGCCACCAGCAGAGCCCACGAGTCTGGCTACACCTTC.

This chain links TRBV28 with TRBJ2-5; 8 nucleotides align to TRBD2. Trimming removed 1 base from V and 5 bases from J; junction bases left unmatched: 6. CDR3 size: 15 residues. In germline, CDR1 is MDHEN, CDR2 SYDVKM. The CDR3 nucleotides are TGTGCCAGCAGTTTATTAGCGGGATTGGCGGAGACCCAGTACTTC. Translation gives CASSLLAGLAETQYF.